Listed below are T cell receptor beta chains from one sample, sequenced in a study of regulatory T cells in long-lasting Graves disease. TCRdb re-analysed the multiplex PCR reads in MiXCR, keeping a single row per CDR3 protein. The sample consists of around 250,000 distinct CDR3 sequences, 20% to 25% of them appearing once. The source material was peripheral blood mononuclear cells (PBMCs), sampled at new diagnosis, from a patient treated with antithyroid drugs. Receptors were obtained from a female donor with Graves disease. Both conserved end residues are part of each CDR3.

>TRBV12-3/TRBV12-4|TRBJ1-5
CASSSGGDQPQHF
>TRBV5-4|TRBJ2-6
CASSLGQGASGANVLTF
>TRBV2|TRBJ2-5
CASGLRVERGTQYF
>TRBV5-6|TRBJ2-7
CASSRIASYEQYF
>TRBV20-1|TRBJ2-3
CSALRSGSLTDTQYF
>TRBV7-2|TRBJ2-7
CASSLGGSDEQYF
>TRBV2|TRBJ1-2
CASPAPRTYGYTF
>TRBV2|TRBJ1-2
CARGEVYGYTF
>TRBV13|TRBJ2-1
CASSLHYEQFF
>TRBV5-1|TRBJ2-5
CASSLMGSQETQYF
>TRBV7-3|TRBJ2-7
CASSFYICSASTSGAPRAYEQYF
>TRBV12-3/TRBV12-4|TRBJ2-3
CASSPPGLAGGPEDTQYF
>TRBV28|TRBJ2-7
CASSLSASYEQYF
>TRBV11-2|TRBJ2-3
CASSPHLAGPSTDTQYF
>TRBV20-1|TRBJ1-1
CSARVRDSVNTEAFF
>TRBV12-3/TRBV12-4|TRBJ1-1
CASSAWTGFNTEAFF
>TRBV5-4|TRBJ2-3
CASSLQGGTTDTQYF
>TRBV6-1|TRBJ1-5
CASSGNLQGSQPQHF
>TRBV3-1|TRBJ2-5
CASSQTRDTQETQYF
>TRBV6-2/TRBV6-3|TRBJ2-1
CASSYNNRAGEQFF
>TRBV6-4|TRBJ1-5
CASSVSSVQPQHF
>TRBV5-5|TRBJ1-5
CASSSQVEQPQHF
>TRBV10-3|TRBJ2-2
CAIRDRADTGELFF
>TRBV7-3|TRBJ2-1
CASSRRGIAGGRNEQFF
>TRBV27|TRBJ2-5
CASSQEGILETQYF
>TRBV13|TRBJ1-1
CASRVLSTEAFF
>TRBV12-3/TRBV12-4|TRBJ1-1
CASSPTDGGTEAFF
>TRBV6-5|TRBJ1-5
CASSSGDRNQPQHF
>TRBV29-1|TRBJ2-7
CSASGTATYEQYF
>TRBV20-1|TRBJ2-1
CSANEGRGEQFF
>TRBV7-3|TRBJ2-3
CASSLVGGGEDTQYF
>TRBV7-9|TRBJ1-4
CASSLASSTGKNEKLFF
>TRBV10-3|TRBJ1-1
CAISDLGVDTEAFF
>TRBV5-5|TRBJ1-2
CASSADRDSYTF
>TRBV12-3/TRBV12-4|TRBJ2-1
CASRLGQGYNEQFF
>TRBV12-3/TRBV12-4|TRBJ1-3
CASSFPGPGNTIYF
>TRBV28|TRBJ1-2
CASKPDNNYGYTF
>TRBV7-3|TRBJ2-3
CASSPPGGTDTQYF
>TRBV5-5|TRBJ2-5
CASRVGLPQETQYF
>TRBV20-1|TRBJ2-1
CSAEAAWGNEQFF
>TRBV5-1|TRBJ2-2
CASMLAGGNTGELFF
>TRBV12-3/TRBV12-4|TRBJ2-5
CASSLKALTRAETQYF
>TRBV18|TRBJ2-1
CASSPKGGLAGAGEQFF